This T cell receptor (beta chain) came from a study of cytomegalovirus exposure and HLA in healthy donors. With 60 Vbeta and 13 Jbeta primers, the PCR was carried out. Sequencing was performed with immunoSEQ multiplex PCR; in TCRdb, only in-frame clones are kept and a portion is missing. In the table there are about 200,000 clones, around 86% of which are singletons. This clone was recorded once. Its antigen is still unknown. The V gene end was trimmed by 6 bases and the J gene end by 5 bases; junction bases not matched to a gene: 10. The germline gives CDR1 SNHLY, CDR2 FYNNEI. This CDR3 region has 16 residues. Study conclusions and caveats: A later examination showed that TCR association rates differed by HLA locus, with DRB1 most and HLA-C fewest. Certain sequence variants were highly shared and formed a cluster, and this cluster was likely a sequencing artifact.

The origin of this receptor is a man younger than 45 in good health and CMV-seronegative. This rearrangement joins TRBV2 to TRBJ2-3; 11 nucleotides agree with TRBD2. The sample comprised PBMCs. CDR3 sequence reads: CASRDSVSGRGDTQYF. CDR3 bases: TGTGCCAGCAGGGACTCAGTTAGCGGGAGGGGAGATACGCAGTATTTT.